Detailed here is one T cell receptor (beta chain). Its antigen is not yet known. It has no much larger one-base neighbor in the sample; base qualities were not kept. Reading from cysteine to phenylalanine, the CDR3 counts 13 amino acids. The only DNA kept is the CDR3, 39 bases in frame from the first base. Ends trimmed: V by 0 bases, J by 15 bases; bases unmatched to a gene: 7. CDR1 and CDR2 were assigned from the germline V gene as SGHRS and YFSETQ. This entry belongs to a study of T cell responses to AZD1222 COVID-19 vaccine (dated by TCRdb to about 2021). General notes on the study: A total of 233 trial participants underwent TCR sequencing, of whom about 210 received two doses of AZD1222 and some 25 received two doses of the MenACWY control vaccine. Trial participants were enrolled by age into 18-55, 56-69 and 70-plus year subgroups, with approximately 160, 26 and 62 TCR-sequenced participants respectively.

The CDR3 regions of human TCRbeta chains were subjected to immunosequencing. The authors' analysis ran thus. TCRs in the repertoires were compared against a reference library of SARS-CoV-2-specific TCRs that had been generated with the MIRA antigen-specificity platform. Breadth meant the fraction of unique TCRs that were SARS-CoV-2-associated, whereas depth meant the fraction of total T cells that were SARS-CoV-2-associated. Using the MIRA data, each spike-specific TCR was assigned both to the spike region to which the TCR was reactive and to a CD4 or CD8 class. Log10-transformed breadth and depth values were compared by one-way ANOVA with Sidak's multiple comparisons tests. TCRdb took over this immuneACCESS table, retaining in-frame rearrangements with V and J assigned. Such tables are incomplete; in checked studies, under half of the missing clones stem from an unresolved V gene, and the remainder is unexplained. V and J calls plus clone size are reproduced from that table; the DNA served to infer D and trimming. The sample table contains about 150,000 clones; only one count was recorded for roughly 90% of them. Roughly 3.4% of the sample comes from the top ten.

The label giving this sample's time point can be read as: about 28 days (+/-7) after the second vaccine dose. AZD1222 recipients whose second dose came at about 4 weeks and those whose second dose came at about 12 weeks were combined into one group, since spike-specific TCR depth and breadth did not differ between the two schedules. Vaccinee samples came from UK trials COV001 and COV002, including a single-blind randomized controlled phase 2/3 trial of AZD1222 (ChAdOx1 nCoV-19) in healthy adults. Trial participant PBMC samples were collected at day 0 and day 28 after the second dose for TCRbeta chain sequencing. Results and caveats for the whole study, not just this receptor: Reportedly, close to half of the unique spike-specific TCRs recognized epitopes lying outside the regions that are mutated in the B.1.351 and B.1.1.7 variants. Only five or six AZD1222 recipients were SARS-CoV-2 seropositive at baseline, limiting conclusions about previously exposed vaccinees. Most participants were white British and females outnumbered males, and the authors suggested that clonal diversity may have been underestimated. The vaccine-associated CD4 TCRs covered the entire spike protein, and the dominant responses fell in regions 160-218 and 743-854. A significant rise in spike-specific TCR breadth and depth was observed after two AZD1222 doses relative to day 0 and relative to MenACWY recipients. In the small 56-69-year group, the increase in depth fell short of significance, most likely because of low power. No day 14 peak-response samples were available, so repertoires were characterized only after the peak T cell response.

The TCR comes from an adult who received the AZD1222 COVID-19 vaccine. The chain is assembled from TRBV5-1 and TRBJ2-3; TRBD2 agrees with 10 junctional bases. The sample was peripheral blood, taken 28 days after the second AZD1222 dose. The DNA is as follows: TGCGCCAGCAGCTTGGCCTCCTCTAGCGGGAGTTATTTT. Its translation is CASSLASSSGSYF. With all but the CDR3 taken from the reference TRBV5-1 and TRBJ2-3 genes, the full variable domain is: KAGVTQTPRYLIKTRGQQVTLSCSPISGHRSVSWYQQTPGQGLQFLFEYFSETQRNKGNFPGRFSGRQFSNSRSEMNVSTLELGDSALYLCASSLASSSGSYFGPGTRLTVL.